This T cell receptor (beta chain) emerged from a study of vaccination and CD4 T cells after COVID-19. Treatment defined: roughly 10-day PBMC culture with coronavirus spike peptide pools or control peptides (ViraFEST assay). This clonotype has just a few counts. The antigen remains undetermined. The CDR3 length is 15 residues. CDR1 is LNHDA and CDR2 is SQIVND in the germline V gene (reference sequence). Between the trimmed V and J ends, which lost 1 base and 8 bases, there was a span of 14 bases. Cultured CD4+ T-cell DNA underwent Oncomine TCR Beta short-read sequencing. From the PCR reads, TCRdb called clonotypes with MiXCR, one entry per CDR3 protein. The data hold about 9,600 distinct CDR3 sequences, with 20% to 30% observed a single time.

The sequence was obtained from a human donor who received a COVID-19 vaccine. Sequenced here: CD4+ T cells from blood, cultured in vitro, sampled before SARS-CoV-2 vaccination. The chain employs TRBV19 and TRBJ1-4; D may be TRBD1 (5 bases). The CDR3 coding sequence is TGTGCCAGTAGTATAGGAGCTGGGGCTAGCGAAAAACTGTTTTTT. It yields the protein CASSIGAGASEKLFF.